This T cell receptor beta chain was found in a study of T cells after somatic rescue of genetic block. Germline CDR1 and CDR2: SQVTM and ANQGSEA. This CDR3 contains 12 residues. V shed 4 bases and J shed 5 bases, with 11 bases lying between them. The table came from immunoSEQ multiplex PCR; TCRdb's copy has only in-frame clones and leaves some out. The sample records about 67,000 clones, about 90% being singletons. The sequence came from a middle-aged man. The chain uses TRBV29-1 and TRBJ2-5; D not certain. The sequenced material came from peripheral blood mononuclear cells (PBMCs). CDR3 amino acids: CSVVAKRETQYF. As DNA, the CDR3 is TGCAGCGTTGTTGCTAAAAGGGAGACCCAGTACTTC.